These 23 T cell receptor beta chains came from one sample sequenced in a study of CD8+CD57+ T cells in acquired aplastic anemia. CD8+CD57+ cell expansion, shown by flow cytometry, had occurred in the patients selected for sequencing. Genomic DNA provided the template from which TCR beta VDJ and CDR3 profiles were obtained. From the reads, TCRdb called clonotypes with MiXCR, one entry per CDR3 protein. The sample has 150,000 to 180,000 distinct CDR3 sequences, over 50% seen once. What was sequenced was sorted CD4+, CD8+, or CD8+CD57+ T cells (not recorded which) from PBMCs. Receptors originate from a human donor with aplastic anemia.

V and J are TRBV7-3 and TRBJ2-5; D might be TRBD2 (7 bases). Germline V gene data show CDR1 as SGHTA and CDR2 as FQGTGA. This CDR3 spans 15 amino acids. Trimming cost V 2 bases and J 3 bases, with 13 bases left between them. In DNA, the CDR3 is TGTGCCAGCAGCTTAGCTGGGGGGGCAAAAGAGACCCAGTACTTC. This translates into CASSLAGGAKETQYF. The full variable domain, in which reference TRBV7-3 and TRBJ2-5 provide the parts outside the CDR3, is GAGVSQTPSNKVTEKGKYVELRCDPISGHTALYWYRQSLGQGPEFLIYFQGTGAADDSGLPNDRFFAVRPEGSVSTLKIQRTERGDSAVYLCASSLAGGAKETQYFGPGTRLLVL.

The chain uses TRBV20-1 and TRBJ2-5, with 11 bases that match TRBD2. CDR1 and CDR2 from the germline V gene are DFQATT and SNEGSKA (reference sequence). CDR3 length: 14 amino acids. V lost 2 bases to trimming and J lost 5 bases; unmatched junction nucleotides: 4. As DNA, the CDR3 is TGCAGTGCTAGACTAGCGGGGGGAGAGGAGACCCAGTACTTC. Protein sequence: CSARLAGGEETQYF.

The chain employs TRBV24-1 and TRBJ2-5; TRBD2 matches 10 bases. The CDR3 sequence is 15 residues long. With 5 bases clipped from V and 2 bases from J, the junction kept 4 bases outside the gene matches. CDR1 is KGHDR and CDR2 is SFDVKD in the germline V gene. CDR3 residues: CATSASGGAQETQYF. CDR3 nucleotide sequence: TGTGCCACCAGTGCGAGCGGGGGGGCTCAAGAGACCCAGTACTTC.

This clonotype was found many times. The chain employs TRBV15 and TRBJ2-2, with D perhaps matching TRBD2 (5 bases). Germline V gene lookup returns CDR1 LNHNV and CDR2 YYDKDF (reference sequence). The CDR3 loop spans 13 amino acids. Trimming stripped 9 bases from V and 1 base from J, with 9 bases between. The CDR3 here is CATGLLNTGELFF. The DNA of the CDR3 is TGTGCCACAGGACTCCTGAACACCGGGGAGCTGTTTTTT.

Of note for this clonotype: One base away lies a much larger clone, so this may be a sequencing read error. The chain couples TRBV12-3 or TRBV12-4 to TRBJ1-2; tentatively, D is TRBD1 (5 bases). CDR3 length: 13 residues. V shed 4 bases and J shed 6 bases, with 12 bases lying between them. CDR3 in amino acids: CASSYGTLHGYTF. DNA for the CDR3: TGTGCCAGCAGTTACGGGACTCTTCATGGCTACACCTTC.

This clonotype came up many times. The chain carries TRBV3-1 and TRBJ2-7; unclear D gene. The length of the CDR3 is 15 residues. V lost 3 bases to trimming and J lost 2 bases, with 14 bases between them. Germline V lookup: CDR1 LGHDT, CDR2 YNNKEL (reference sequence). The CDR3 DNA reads TGTGCCAGCAGCCACTTTGGTGGGGTAGCCTACGAGCAGTACTTC. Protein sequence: CASSHFGGVAYEQYF.

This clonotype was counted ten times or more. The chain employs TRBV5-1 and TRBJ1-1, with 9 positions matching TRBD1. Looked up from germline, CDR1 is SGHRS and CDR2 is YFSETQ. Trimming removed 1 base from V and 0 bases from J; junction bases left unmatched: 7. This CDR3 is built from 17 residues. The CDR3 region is CASSLLDRGVLNTEAFF. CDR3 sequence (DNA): TGCGCCAGCAGCTTGCTCGACAGGGGGGTTCTGAACACTGAAGCTTTCTTT.

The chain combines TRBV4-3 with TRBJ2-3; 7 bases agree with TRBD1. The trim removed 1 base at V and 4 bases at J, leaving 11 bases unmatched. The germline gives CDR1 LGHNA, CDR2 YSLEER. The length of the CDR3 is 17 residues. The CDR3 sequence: CASSQATGDPLADTQYF. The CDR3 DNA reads TGCGCCAGCAGCCAAGCTACAGGGGACCCCCTCGCAGATACGCAGTATTTT.

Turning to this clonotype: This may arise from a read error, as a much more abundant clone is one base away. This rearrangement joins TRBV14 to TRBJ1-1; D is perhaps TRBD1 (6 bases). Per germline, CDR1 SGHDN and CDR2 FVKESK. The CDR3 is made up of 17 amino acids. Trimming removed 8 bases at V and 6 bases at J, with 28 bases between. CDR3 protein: CASCPPVGGAEVSEAFF. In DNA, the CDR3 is TGTGCCAGCTGCCCGCCGGTGGGGGGCGCGGAGGTCTCTGAAGCTTTCTTT.

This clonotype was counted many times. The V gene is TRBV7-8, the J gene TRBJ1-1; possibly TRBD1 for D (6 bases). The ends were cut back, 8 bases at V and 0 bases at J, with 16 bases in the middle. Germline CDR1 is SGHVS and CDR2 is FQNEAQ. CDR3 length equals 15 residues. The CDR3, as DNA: TGTGCCAGCTGTAGGGGGACAAGCATGAACACTGAAGCTTTCTTT. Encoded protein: CASCRGTSMNTEAFF. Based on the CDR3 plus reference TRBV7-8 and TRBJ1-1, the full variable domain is GAGVSQSPRYKVAKRGQDVALRCDPISGHVSLFWYQQALGQGPEFLTYFQNEAQLDKSGLPSDRFFAERPEGSVSTLKIQRTQQEDSAVYLCASCRGTSMNTEAFFGQGTRLTVV.

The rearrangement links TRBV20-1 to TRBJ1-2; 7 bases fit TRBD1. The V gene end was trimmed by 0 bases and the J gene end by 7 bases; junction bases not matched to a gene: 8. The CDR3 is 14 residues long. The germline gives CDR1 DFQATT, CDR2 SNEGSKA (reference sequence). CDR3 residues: CSARDGRGDSGYTF. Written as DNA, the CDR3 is TGCAGTGCTAGAGATGGGAGGGGGGACAGTGGCTACACCTTC.

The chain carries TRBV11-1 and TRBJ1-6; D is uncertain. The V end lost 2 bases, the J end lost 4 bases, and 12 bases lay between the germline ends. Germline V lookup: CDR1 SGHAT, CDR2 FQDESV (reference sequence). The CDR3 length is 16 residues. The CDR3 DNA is TGTGCCAGCAGCTTAAGTCCGATAAAGTATAATTCACCCCTCCACTTT. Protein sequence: CASSLSPIKYNSPLHF.

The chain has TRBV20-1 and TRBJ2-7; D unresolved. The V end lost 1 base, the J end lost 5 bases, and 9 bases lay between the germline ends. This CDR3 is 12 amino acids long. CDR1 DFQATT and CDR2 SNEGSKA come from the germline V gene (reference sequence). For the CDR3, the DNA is TGCAGTGCTAGAGGCAGCGTGGACGAGCAGTACTTC. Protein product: CSARGSVDEQYF.

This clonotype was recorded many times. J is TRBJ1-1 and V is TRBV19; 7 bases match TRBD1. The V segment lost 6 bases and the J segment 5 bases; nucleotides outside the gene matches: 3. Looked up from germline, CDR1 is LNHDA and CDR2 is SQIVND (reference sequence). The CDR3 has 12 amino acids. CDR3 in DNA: TGTGCCAGTAGCCACAGGGGAACTGAAGCTTTCTTT. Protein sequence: CASSHRGTEAFF.

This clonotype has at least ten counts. The CDR3, as DNA: TGTGCCAGTAGTATTGCTCTATCCAGTGAGCAGTTCTTC. Translated, it gives CASSIALSSEQFF. V is TRBV19 and J is TRBJ2-1; no reliable D call. V was shortened by 3 bases and J by 9 bases, with 12 bases between the two germline ends. Per germline, CDR1 LNHDA and CDR2 SQIVND (reference sequence). The CDR3 is 13 residues long.

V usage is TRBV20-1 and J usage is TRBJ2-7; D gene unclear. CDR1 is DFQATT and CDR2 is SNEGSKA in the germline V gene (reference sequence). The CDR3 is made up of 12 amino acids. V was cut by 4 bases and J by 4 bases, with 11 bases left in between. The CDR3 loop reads CSANPLGYEQYF. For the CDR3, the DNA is TGCAGTGCTAATCCGCTGGGGTACGAGCAGTACTTC.

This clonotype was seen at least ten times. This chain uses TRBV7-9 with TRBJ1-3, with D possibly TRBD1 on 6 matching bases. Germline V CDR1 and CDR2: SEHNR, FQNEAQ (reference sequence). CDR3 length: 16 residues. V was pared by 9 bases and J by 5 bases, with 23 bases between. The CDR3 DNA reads TGTGCCAGTAGCACAGAGTTAGCCCAGGGGAGAAACACCATATATTTT. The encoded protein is CASSTELAQGRNTIYF.

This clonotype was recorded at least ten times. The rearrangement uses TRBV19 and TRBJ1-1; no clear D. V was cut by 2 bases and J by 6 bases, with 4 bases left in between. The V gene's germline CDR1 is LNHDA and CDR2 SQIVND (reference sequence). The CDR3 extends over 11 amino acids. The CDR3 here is CASSIKAEAFF. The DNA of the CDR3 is TGTGCCAGTAGTATAAAGGCTGAAGCTTTCTTT.

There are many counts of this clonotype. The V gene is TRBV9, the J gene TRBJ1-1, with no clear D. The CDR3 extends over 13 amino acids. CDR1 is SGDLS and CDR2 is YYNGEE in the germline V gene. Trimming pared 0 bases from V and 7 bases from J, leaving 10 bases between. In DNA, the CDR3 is TGTGCCAGCAGCGTAGCGGGGTCCGGTGAAGCTTTCTTT. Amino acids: CASSVAGSGEAFF.

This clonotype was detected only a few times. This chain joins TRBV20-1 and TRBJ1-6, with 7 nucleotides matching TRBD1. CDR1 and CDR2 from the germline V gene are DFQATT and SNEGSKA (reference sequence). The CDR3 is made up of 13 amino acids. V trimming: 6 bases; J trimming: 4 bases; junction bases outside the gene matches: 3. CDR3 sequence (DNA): TGCAGTGCGAAGACAGGGTATAATTCACCCCTCCACTTT. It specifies CSAKTGYNSPLHF.

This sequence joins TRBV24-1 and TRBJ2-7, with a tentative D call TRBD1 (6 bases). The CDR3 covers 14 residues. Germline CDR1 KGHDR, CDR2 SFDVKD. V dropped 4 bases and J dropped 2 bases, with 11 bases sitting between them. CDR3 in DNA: TGTGCCACCAGTGAAGGGGGACGGACCTACGAGCAGTACTTC. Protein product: CATSEGGRTYEQYF.

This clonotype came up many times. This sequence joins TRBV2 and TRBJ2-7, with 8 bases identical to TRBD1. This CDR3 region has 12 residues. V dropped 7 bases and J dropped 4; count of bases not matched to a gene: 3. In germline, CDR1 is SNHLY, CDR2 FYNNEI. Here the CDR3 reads CASTDRVYEQYF. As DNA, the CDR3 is TGTGCCAGCACGGACAGGGTATACGAGCAGTACTTC.

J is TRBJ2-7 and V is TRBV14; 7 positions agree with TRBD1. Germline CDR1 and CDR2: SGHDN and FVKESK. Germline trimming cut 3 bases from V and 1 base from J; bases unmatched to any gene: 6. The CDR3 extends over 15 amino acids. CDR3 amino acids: CASSHRGGESYEQYF. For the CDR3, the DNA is TGTGCCAGCAGCCACCGAGGGGGCGAGTCCTACGAGCAGTACTTC.